A single sample gave rise to the 8 T cell receptor beta chains below, sequenced in a study of T cell responses to AZD1222 COVID-19 vaccine (dated by TCRdb to 2020 to 2022). Library preparation used the immunoSEQ multiplex PCR assay. In its TCRdb copy, this immuneACCESS table keeps in-frame sequences only and misses some clones. Where compared with another copy, unresolved V genes explain less than half of these, and the others have no known cause. The sample has about 120,000 clones on record, roughly 92% of them singletons. Clones ranked in the top ten supply over 1.5% of the sample. The sample's time point label, in plain terms: baseline before first vaccination. The material was peripheral blood, obtained on day 0 of AZD1222 vaccination. Receptor source: an adult in good health.

The chain has TRBV3-1 (or the pseudogene TRBV3-2) and TRBJ2-2, with TRBD1 matching 11 bases. Germline values: CDR1 LGHDT, CDR2 YNNKEL (reference sequence). The length of the CDR3 is 15 residues. Germline trimming cut 4 bases from V and 7 bases from J; bases unmatched to any gene: 5. CDR3 region: CASSRDRGYSGELFF. CDR3 nucleotide sequence: TGTGCCAGCAGCCGGGACAGGGGGTACAGCGGGGAGCTGTTTTTT.

The chain has TRBV14 and TRBJ2-1; TRBD2 agrees at 9 bases. CDR1 is SGHDN and CDR2 is FVKESK in the germline V gene. V gave up 0 bases and J gave up 6 bases; unmatched junction bases: 3. The CDR3 consists of 15 residues. The CDR3 loop is CASSQDASGINEQFF. The CDR3 nucleotides are TGTGCCAGCAGCCAAGATGCTAGCGGGATCAATGAGCAGTTCTTC.

V is TRBV9 and J is TRBJ2-7; D not resolved. The CDR3 extends over 12 amino acids. V was cut by 6 bases and J by 3 bases, with 10 bases left in between. Germline V lookup: CDR1 SGDLS, CDR2 YYNGEE. The CDR3 here is CASISTHYEQYF. The DNA for the CDR3 is TGTGCCAGCATCTCAACCCACTACGAGCAGTACTTC.

The chain carries TRBV5-1 and TRBJ2-7; either TRBD1 or TRBD2 may supply D (6 bases each). Looked up from germline, CDR1 is SGHRS and CDR2 is YFSETQ. V was shortened by 3 bases and J by 4 bases, with 17 bases between the two germline ends. CDR3 size: 15 residues. As DNA, the CDR3 is TGCGCCAGCAGCTCCGTAGGGGGGCTGAGGTACGAGCAGTACTTC. As protein: CASSSVGGLRYEQYF.

The V call is TRBV5-4, the J call TRBJ2-2; 14 bases map to TRBD2. This CDR3 spans 17 amino acids. The germline gives CDR1 SGHNT, CDR2 YYREEE (reference sequence). J gave up 7 bases and V 3 bases, and 8 bases lay outside the gene matches. The CDR3 DNA follows: TGTGCCAGCAGCTGGTCCGGGACTAGCGGGAGCGGCGGGGAGCTGTTTTTT. Translating gives CASSWSGTSGSGGELFF. The full variable domain, with the rest looked up from reference TRBV5-4 and TRBJ2-2, is ETGVTQSPTHLIKTRGQQVTLRCSSQSGHNTVSWYQQALGQGPQFIFQYYREEENGRGNFPPRFSGLQFPNYSSELNVNALELDDSALYLCASSWSGTSGSGGELFFGEGSRLTVL.

CDR3 sequence: CASSSSGGRNSPLHF. CDR3 bases: TGTGCCAGCAGCTCATCAGGGGGCCGTAATTCACCCCTCCACTTT. The J gene is TRBJ1-6, the V gene TRBV6-5; 8 nucleotides align to TRBD1. V trimming: 6 bases; J trimming: 6 bases; junction bases outside the gene matches: 7. Germline lookup yields CDR1 MNHEY and CDR2 SVGAGI. CDR3 length: 15 residues.

The genes are TRBV10-1 and TRBJ2-3, with D maybe TRBD2 (6 bases). V was cut by 7 bases and J by 3 bases, with 17 bases left in between. Looked up from germline, CDR1 is WNHNN and CDR2 is SYGVQD (reference sequence). The CDR3 runs 15 residues. The CDR3 reads CASTAGLFKTDTQYF. The CDR3 DNA sequence: TGCGCCAGCACCGCGGGACTCTTTAAGACAGATACGCAGTATTTT.

This clone has just one count. The rearrangement uses TRBV6-5 and TRBJ2-2, with D tentatively TRBD2 (5 bases). The germline gives CDR1 MNHEY, CDR2 SVGAGI. The CDR3 totals 16 residues. V lost 3 bases and J lost 9, with 20 bases in between. Here the CDR3 reads CASSYSVTRVGRELFF. DNA for the CDR3: TGTGCCAGCAGTTATTCAGTGACGAGGGTGGGGAGGGAGCTGTTTTTT.